A selection of T cell receptor beta chains follows, all from one sample in a study of blood T cell repertoires in COVID-19. This table comes from immunoSEQ multiplex PCR, and its TCRdb copy is limited to in-frame clones, with some not included. The table lists around 170,000 clones, about 83% of them singletons. The sample comprised PBMCs or T cells enriched from blood (not recorded which). These receptors were obtained from a woman aged 25 to 39 who had recovered from COVID-19. Each CDR3 is given with its conserved first and last residue. The D gene is left open where the match is weak. Clone size is not always given. Where it is, it says once, few, many or a class for expanded clones.

once	.	TRBV7-9	TRBJ2-7	CASSLSGLLYEQYF	TGTGCCAGCAGCTTATCGGGACTTCTCTACGAGCAGTACTTC
.	TRBD2	TRBV29-1	TRBJ2-1	CSAAGTSGSNEQFF	TGCAGCGCTGCCGGGACTAGCGGGAGTAATGAGCAGTTCTTC
.	.	TRBV13	TRBJ1-1	CASSRRTVEAFF	TGTGCCAGCAGCAGGAGGACTGTTGAAGCTTTCTTT
once	TRBD2	TRBV27	TRBJ2-3	CASSLVAGIGTDTQYF	TGTGCCAGCAGTTTGGTAGCGGGAATAGGGACAGATACGCAGTATTTT
.	TRBD2	TRBV2	TRBJ2-5	CASSPTSGRGETQYF	TGTGCCAGCAGTCCGACTAGCGGGAGAGGGGAGACCCAGTACTTC
.	TRBD1	TRBV28	TRBJ1-2	CASSTKRDSENVLF	TGTGCCAGCAGTACCAAACGGGACAGCGAGAACGTCCTCTTC
.	.	TRBV6-5	TRBJ1-2	CASNTQNLNYGYTF	TGTGCCAGCAATACGCAGAACCTTAACTATGGCTACACCTTC
.	TRBD1	TRBV4-2	TRBJ2-5	CASSPFGTGEGETQYF	TGTGCCAGCAGCCCATTCGGGACAGGGGAAGGAGAGACCCAGTACTTC
.	TRBD2	TRBV5-1	TRBJ2-3	CASSLEGGRAVTQYF	TGCGCCAGCAGCTTGGAGGGCGGGAGGGCCGTTACGCAGTATTTT
.	TRBD1	TRBV19	TRBJ2-1	CASSIRTNRGQKGNEQFF	TGTGCCAGTAGTATAAGAACGAACAGGGGACAAAAAGGAAATGAGCAGTTCTTC
.	.	TRBV5-4	TRBJ2-1	CASGNGGSRYNEQFF	TGTGCCAGCGGTAACGGGGGATCGCGATACAATGAGCAGTTCTTC
.	.	TRBV11-3	TRBJ1-4	CATQLDSYEKLFF	TGTGCCACCCAACTTGACAGTTATGAAAAACTGTTTTTT
once	.	TRBV24-1	TRBJ2-5	CATARADPRETQYF	TGTGCCACCGCGAGGGCGGACCCAAGGGAGACCCAGTACTTC
.	TRBD1	TRBV14	TRBJ2-1	CASSPTGGHQYNEQFF	TGTGCCAGCAGCCCGACAGGGGGCCATCAGTACAATGAGCAGTTCTTC
few	.	TRBV20-1	TRBJ2-1	CSARRDNEQFF	TGCAGTGCTAGACGGGACAATGAGCAGTTCTTC
.	.	TRBV28	TRBJ1-1	CASRGDTEAFF	TGTGCCAGCAGAGGGGATACTGAAGCTTTCTTT
.	.	TRBV19	TRBJ1-3	CASSIRRTAQGSGNTIYF	TGTGCCAGTAGTATAAGAAGGACGGCTCAGGGCTCTGGAAACACCATATATTTT
.	.	TRBV13	TRBJ2-7	CASKTGSYEQYF	TGTGCCAGCAAAACAGGGTCCTACGAGCAGTACTTC
.	TRBD2	TRBV11-2	TRBJ2-7	CATGLDLAGEQYF	TGTGCCACGGGGCTAGATCTAGCGGGTGAGCAGTACTTC
.	.	TRBV5-1	TRBJ2-1	CASSLPADYPYNEQFF	TGCGCCAGCAGCTTGCCGGCAGACTACCCATACAATGAGCAGTTCTTC
.	TRBD2	TRBV7-6	TRBJ2-2	CASSISGEGGELFF	TGTGCCAGCAGCATCTCCGGGGAGGGCGGGGAGCTGTTTTTT
once	TRBD1	TRBV4-1	TRBJ1-5	CASSQDEDRMDSNQPQHF	TGCGCCAGCAGCCAAGATGAGGACAGGATGGATAGCAATCAGCCCCAGCATTTT
.	TRBD1	TRBV5-8	TRBJ1-3	CASSPTGDGNTIYF	TGTGCCAGCAGCCCGACAGGGGATGGAAACACCATATATTTT
.	TRBD1	TRBV10-1	TRBJ2-7	CASSRDRRTEQYF	TGCGCCAGCAGCCGGGACAGGCGTACCGAGCAGTACTTC
.	.	TRBV2	TRBJ1-1	CASSRLLNLDEAFF	TGTGCCAGCAGCAGACTACTAAATTTAGATGAAGCTTTCTTT
.	TRBD2	TRBV4-1	TRBJ2-2	CASSQTLAGGSGELFF	TGCGCCAGCAGCCAGACCCTAGCGGGAGGGTCCGGGGAGCTGTTTTTT
.	.	TRBV6-5	TRBJ1-2	CASWSRYEDGYTF	TGTGCCAGCTGGTCGAGGTACGAGGATGGCTACACCTTC
.	TRBD1	TRBV3-1/TRBV3-2	TRBJ1-3	CASSPGQDPGNTIYF	TGTGCCAGCAGCCCCGGACAGGACCCTGGAAACACCATATATTTT
.	TRBD1	TRBV5-4	TRBJ1-1	CASSRQGPNTEAFF	TGTGCCAGCAGCAGACAGGGGCCGAACACTGAAGCTTTCTTT
.	.	TRBV18	TRBJ2-1	CASSPPLFAESSYNEQFF	TGTGCCAGCTCACCACCACTCTTCGCGGAGAGCTCCTACAATGAGCAGTTCTTC
.	.	TRBV11-2	TRBJ2-3	CASSLGQGTTSTDTQYF	TGTGCCAGCAGCTTAGGGCAGGGGACGACTAGCACAGATACGCAGTATTTT
.	TRBD1	TRBV7-9	TRBJ1-1	CASSFPGGGEAFF	TGTGCCAGCAGCTTCCCAGGGGGCGGTGAAGCTTTCTTT
.	TRBD1	TRBV6-1	TRBJ1-4	CASSERQGLFEKLFF	TGTGCCAGCAGTGAACGACAGGGGCTTTTCGAAAAACTGTTTTTT
.	TRBD2	TRBV5-1	TRBJ2-7	CASSIGGTSGSFKQYF	TGCGCCAGCAGCATTGGGGGGACTAGCGGGAGCTTCAAGCAGTACTTC
.	.	TRBV12-3/TRBV12-4	TRBJ1-1	CASSPTVNTEAFF	TGTGCCAGCAGTCCAACAGTAAACACTGAAGCTTTCTTT
.	TRBD2	TRBV2	TRBJ2-1	CASSEVAGGPYNEQFF	TGTGCCAGCAGTGAGGTAGCGGGAGGGCCCTACAATGAGCAGTTCTTC
.	.	TRBV10-3	TRBJ2-7	CAISELPGDEQYF	TGTGCCATCAGTGAGTTGCCCGGGGACGAGCAGTACTTC
.	TRBD1	TRBV19	TRBJ2-3	CASSIPGQGKKRPSTDTQYF	TGTGCCAGTAGTATCCCGGGACAGGGGAAGAAGCGGCCAAGCACAGATACGCAGTATTTT
.	TRBD2	TRBV7-3	TRBJ2-1	CASSSRTSGGTNEQFF	TGTGCCAGCAGCTCGAGGACTAGCGGGGGCACCAATGAGCAGTTCTTC
once	.	TRBV7-9	TRBJ2-7	CASSPSSWGGGYEQYF	TGTGCCAGCAGCCCCTCTTCTTGGGGGGGCGGCTACGAGCAGTACTTC
.	.	TRBV27	TRBJ2-1	CASSFGLLPSNEQFF	TGTGCCAGCAGTTTTGGTCTACTACCTTCCAATGAGCAGTTCTTC
.	.	TRBV3-1/TRBV3-2	TRBJ2-1	CASSQDLNLYNEQFF	TGTGCCAGCAGCCAAGATCTGAACTTATACAATGAGCAGTTCTTC
.	TRBD2	TRBV7-8	TRBJ2-7	CASSLVGGELAYEQYF	TGTGCCAGCAGCTTAGTTGGGGGGGAGCTCGCATACGAGCAGTACTTC
.	.	TRBV30	TRBJ1-2	CAWSPGHSTGYTF	TGTGCCTGGAGTCCTGGACATTCGACTGGCTACACCTTC
.	.	TRBV19	TRBJ1-5	CASADRPYQPQHF	TGTGCCAGTGCCGACAGGCCCTATCAGCCCCAGCATTTT
.	.	TRBV19	TRBJ2-3	CASSIQGQGTDTQYF	TGTGCCAGTAGTATACAGGGGCAAGGCACAGATACGCAGTATTTT
few	TRBD2	TRBV11-2	TRBJ2-7	CASSRTSGGYEQYF	TGTGCCAGCAGTAGGACTAGCGGTGGGTACGAGCAGTACTTC
.	.	TRBV6-5	TRBJ2-2	CASTGGGVLGELFF	TGTGCCAGCACGGGTGGGGGCGTTCTCGGGGAGCTGTTTTTT
.	.	TRBV7-9	TRBJ2-5	CASSDYSQGRETQYF	TGTGCCAGCAGCGACTACTCACAGGGCAGGGAGACCCAGTACTTC
.	TRBD2	TRBV24-1	TRBJ2-1	CATSDQSGDSYNEQFF	TGTGCCACCAGTGACCAAAGCGGGGACTCCTACAATGAGCAGTTCTTC
.	.	TRBV5-1	TRBJ2-2	CASSPIQGRAGELFF	TGCGCCAGCAGCCCCATACAGGGTAGGGCCGGGGAGCTGTTTTTT
few	TRBD2	TRBV7-2	TRBJ2-1	CASSSQGLAGDEQFF	TGTGCCAGCAGCTCCCAGGGACTAGCGGGAGATGAGCAGTTCTTC
.	.	TRBV5-1	TRBJ2-1	CASSLFGTDAYNEQFF	TGCGCCAGCAGCTTGTTTGGTACAGACGCCTACAATGAGCAGTTCTTC